This TCR beta chain was identified during a study of blood T cell repertoires in COVID-19. Profiling relied on immunoSEQ multiplex PCR, and the TCRdb table lists in-frame clones only, not all of them. Of about 110,000 clones listed, about 70% are singletons. This TCR was recovered from a human donor with acute or convalescent COVID-19. The donor label of this sample is uncertain. Sequencing input: peripheral blood.

The CDR3 loop reads CASSLDGDSRTQYF. The CDR3 DNA follows: TGTGCCAGCAGCTTAGATGGGGACTCCAGGACCCAGTACTTC. The rearrangement joins TRBV7-9 to TRBJ2-5, with D perhaps matching TRBD2 (6 bases). The CDR3 runs 14 residues. V was pared by 1 base and J by 7 bases, with 13 bases between. Germline V CDR1 and CDR2: SEHNR, FQNEAQ (reference sequence).